This entry concerns a single TCR beta chain. Assay: immunoSEQ multiplex PCR; the TCRdb copy retains only in-frame clones and omits some. The sample comprises some 150,000 clones, roughly 95% of which are singletons, and approximately 0.93% rests with the top ten. This entry is derived from a study of control samples from healthy donors and cancer patients. In germline, CDR1 is SGHTA, CDR2 FQGTGA. Deletions cut 4 bases from V and 2 bases from J, with 13 bases between. The CDR3 has 15 residues. What was sequenced was blood. This sequence joins TRBV7-3 and TRBJ2-3, with D possibly TRBD1 on 5 matching bases. The TCR sequence derives from a woman in her 30s in good health. The CDR3 loop is CASSSQGLYTDTQYF. The CDR3 DNA is TGTGCCAGCAGCTCCCAGGGTCTTTACACAGATACGCAGTATTTT.